This is a list of T cell receptor beta chains from one sample in a study of T-cell reconstitution after alpha-beta-depleted transplantation in children. MiXCR, run by TCRdb on the PCR reads, gives a single entry per CDR3 protein. Among 73,000 or so distinct CDR3 sequences listed, 4.9% were seen once. Source: PBMCs, mostly from graft donor cells, taken 180 days after TCRalphabeta/CD19-depleted stem cell transplant. The receptor set was obtained from a boy less than two years old who had a stem cell transplant for acute myeloid leukemia, so the T cells may come from the graft donor. CDR3s include the opening cysteine and the closing phenylalanine or tryptophan. A D gene is named only where the DNA matches it firmly. For some rows the clone size is stated as once, few or many, or as a class when expanded; others skip it.

v_gene	d_gene	j_gene	abundance	CDR3nt	CDR3aa
TRBV7-9	-	TRBJ1-2	few	TGTGCCAGCAGCCCCTGGGCTGGCTACACCTTC	CASSPWAGYTF
TRBV12-3/TRBV12-4	TRBD1	TRBJ1-1	many	TGTGCCAGCAGCCGCCCCAGGGGGAAGAACACTGAAGCTTTCTTT	CASSRPRGKNTEAFF
TRBV20-1	TRBD2	TRBJ2-3	many	TGCAGTGCGAGTAGCGGGGTCGCAGATACGCAGTATTTT	CSASSGVADTQYF
TRBV6-1	-	TRBJ1-6	-	TGTGCCAGCACCTTGACAGGACGTAATTCACCCCTCCACTTT	CASTLTGRNSPLHF
TRBV7-3	-	TRBJ2-1	-	TGTGCCAGCAGCTCTAGCCCCAACAATGAGCAGTTCTTC	CASSSSPNNEQFF
TRBV12-3/TRBV12-4	-	TRBJ1-2	many	TGTGCCAGCAGTCCAGGGGCGGCTTATGGCTACACCTTC	CASSPGAAYGYTF
TRBV6-5	-	TRBJ2-7	-	TGTGCCAGCAGTTCCCTACTAGATCGGTACGAGCAGTACTTC	CASSSLLDRYEQYF
TRBV9	TRBD2	TRBJ2-1	-	TGTGCCAGCAGCGTAGCCCCAGCGGGGGTTTGGGGTGAGCAGTTCTTC	CASSVAPAGVWGEQFF
TRBV7-9	-	TRBJ2-1	many	TGTGCCAGCAGCCGCCTCATGAGGCCCAATGAGCAGTTCTTC	CASSRLMRPNEQFF
TRBV6-5	-	TRBJ1-2	many	TGTGCCAGCAGTTACTCGATTGGGGGCTTCTATGGCTACACCTTC	CASSYSIGGFYGYTF
TRBV12-3/TRBV12-4	TRBD1	TRBJ2-2	many	TGTGCCAGCAGGGCCGGGACAGGGGACGACACCGGGGAGCTGTTTTTT	CASRAGTGDDTGELFF
TRBV5-6	-	TRBJ2-1	many	TGTGCCAGCAGCTTTCAAAGTTACAATGAGCAGTTCTTC	CASSFQSYNEQFF